The 4 T cell receptor beta chains given below trace back to one sample, sequenced in a study of PD-1 blockade in classical Hodgkin lymphoma. Assay used: immunoSEQ multiplex PCR; TCRdb lists only in-frame clones, some missing. The sample includes under 60,000 clones, around 86% seen only once; the top ten take 6% to 7%. Time point indicated: cycle 4 day 1 (C4D1), after five to seven weeks of nivolumab. After autologous stem cell transplantation all patients relapsed, and prior brentuximab vedotin exposure differed between cohorts. The source was peripheral blood mononuclear cells (PBMCs), collected before the fourth cycle of nivolumab. Receptors were obtained from a human donor with classical Hodgkin lymphoma.

The chain is built from TRBV5-4 and TRBJ1-6, with D possibly TRBD1 on 6 matching bases. V dropped 4 bases and J dropped 14 bases, with 19 bases sitting between them. Looked up from germline, CDR1 is SGHNT and CDR2 is YYREEE (reference sequence). The CDR3 totals 14 residues. The CDR3 sequence: CASSLRGGQEALHF. The CDR3 coding sequence is TGTGCCAGCAGCCTCAGGGGCGGCCAGGAGGCCCTCCACTTT. The full variable domain, in which reference TRBV5-4 and TRBJ1-6 provide the parts outside the CDR3, is ETGVTQSPTHLIKTRGQQVTLRCSSQSGHNTVSWYQQALGQGPQFIFQYYREEENGRGNFPPRFSGLQFPNYSSELNVNALELDDSALYLCASSLRGGQEALHFGNGTRLTVT.

The chain has TRBV28 and TRBJ2-5, with 9 bases lining up with TRBD1. The V gene's germline CDR1 is MDHEN and CDR2 SYDVKM. V gave up 5 bases and J gave up 5 bases; unmatched junction bases: 6. CDR3 length: 14 amino acids. CDR3 nucleotide sequence: TGTGCCAGCAGTCCGACAGGGGGGTCGGAGACCCAGTACTTC. Translating gives CASSPTGGSETQYF.

The chain joins TRBV14 to TRBJ2-7, with a tentative D call TRBD1 (5 bases). CDR1 and CDR2 from the germline V gene are SGHDN and FVKESK. V lost 2 bases and J lost 7, with 15 bases in between. The CDR3 is 14 amino acids. The CDR3 here is CASSQRPPQGEQYF. CDR3 coding DNA: TGTGCCAGCAGCCAACGCCCCCCGCAGGGAGAGCAGTACTTC. Based on the CDR3 plus reference TRBV14 and TRBJ2-7, the full variable domain is EAGVTQFPSHSVIEKGQTVTLRCDPISGHDNLYWYRRVMGKEIKFLLHFVKESKQDESGMPNNRFLAERTGGTYSTLKVQPAELEDSGVYFCASSQRPPQGEQYFGPGTRLTVT.

V gene TRBV19 combines with J gene TRBJ1-4; 7 positions agree with TRBD1. Per germline, CDR1 LNHDA and CDR2 SQIVND (reference sequence). CDR3 length equals 16 residues. The V gene end was trimmed by 6 bases and the J gene end by 0 bases; junction bases not matched to a gene: 7. DNA of the CDR3: TGTGCCAGTAGGACAGGGCCTTTTGCAACTAATGAAAAACTGTTTTTT. This gives the protein CASRTGPFATNEKLFF.